Sequencing of this T cell receptor (delta chain) was carried out in a study of Vδ1+ human thymocytes. Whole-study results and caveats: Thymic TRG and TRD repertoires appeared highly polyclonal, with Gaussian CDR3 length distributions. Thymic delta-chain repertoires held approximately 20% Vdelta2 sequences and few Vdelta3, despite high sort purity. Unexpected Vdelta2 sequences could cause misinterpretation of bulk repertoire data.

The CDR3 sequence is 15 residues long. Trimming left V 4 bases short and J 7 bases short, with 19 bases between. Germline CDR1 TSWWSYY, CDR2 QGS. The sorted cells were CD3+ Vdelta1+ Vdelta2- thymocytes from alphabeta-depleted thymus. Vdelta1+ thymocyte sorts reached between about 97% and 99.6% purity. Extracted RNA was reverse transcribed into cDNA. Pooled V-gene forward primers with one constant-region reverse primer generated the CDR3 amplicons by multiplex PCR. TCRdb reanalyzed the multiplex PCR reads using CATT. In the table there are about 58,000 delta-chain clones, more than 13% of which are singletons. In its sample, this clone was seen a few times. Its matching antigen is unknown.

The sample consisted of Vdelta1+ gamma-delta thymocytes from the thymus. Subset of the sample: FACS-sorted CD3+ TCRalphabeta- TCRVdelta1+ TCRVdelta2- thymocytes. The receptor was isolated from a girl under three years old who had congenital heart surgery. The chain joins TRDV1 to TRDJ1, with a weak D call TRDD3 (6 bases). The CDR3 DNA is TGTGCTCTTGGGGGGCGCCACTGGGCTCCCGGTAAACTCATCTTT. Translated, it gives CALGGRHWAPGKLIF.